The clone carrying this TCR beta chain was seen just once. Participants, roughly 18 to 90 years old, spanned 25 or so US areas. Allocation to cohorts depended on clinical history reported by the participants. The data were obtained in a study of blood T cell repertoires in COVID-19. On the study more broadly: There were acute and convalescent COVID-19 samples, and they came from the United States, Italy and Spain.

Trimming took 7 bases from V and 5 from J, leaving 17 bases between them. This CDR3 comprises 14 residues. CDR1 and CDR2 from the germline V gene are MNHEY and SVGAGI. Original methodology: Amplified reference gene primers provided the basis for estimating nucleated cell counts. Generated by immunoSEQ multiplex PCR, the TCRdb table keeps only in-frame clones and is missing some. V and J calls plus clone size are reproduced from that table; the DNA served to infer D and trimming. The table shows approximately 230,000 clones, with roughly 88% occurring only once. The sequence came from a woman aged 50 to 65 with acute COVID-19. The sequencing input was PBMCs or T cells enriched from blood (not recorded which). This rearrangement joins TRBV6-5 to TRBJ1-1; D may be TRBD1 (6 bases). CDR3 sequence reads: CASTLGGARTEAFF. Here the CDR3 DNA reads TGTGCCAGCACCCTGGGGGGGGCACGTACTGAAGCTTTCTTT.